A selection of T cell receptor beta chains follows, all from one sample in a study of shared clonotypes between healthy human individuals. The method was immunoSEQ multiplex PCR; TCRdb's version includes in-frame clones alone and lacks a portion of them. Of 1.6 million or so clones in the sample, approximately 98.5% were seen once. Source material: naive CD4+ T cells sorted from blood. All receptors come from a man aged 30 to 45 in good health. CDR3s include the opening cysteine and the closing phenylalanine or tryptophan. Each record gives: J gene, V gene, D gene, CDR3 length, CDR3 protein, CDR3 DNA. D genes are given only for firm matches.

>TRBJ2-1|TRBV10-3|TRBD1|14
CATSSGQGNNEQFF
TGTGCCACTTCGTCGGGACAGGGAAACAATGAGCAGTTCTTC
>TRBJ2-1|TRBV6-4|TRBD2|20
CASAEGAGRPTSGDYNEQFF
TGTGCCAGCGCGGAGGGGGCAGGCCGACCGACTAGCGGGGACTACAATGAGCAGTTCTTC
>TRBJ1-4|TRBV28|TRBD1|14
CASTQGGAGEKLFF
TGTGCCAGCACTCAGGGGGGGGCTGGTGAAAAACTGTTTTTT
>TRBJ2-2|TRBV14|.|19
CASSQRGAVPSRFTGELFF
TGTGCCAGCAGCCAAAGGGGAGCCGTTCCTTCTAGGTTCACCGGGGAGCTGTTTTTT
>TRBJ1-4|TRBV29-1|.|13
CSVNQVVGEKLFF
TGCAGCGTTAACCAGGTGGTGGGGGAAAAACTGTTTTTT
>TRBJ2-7|TRBV11-2|.|14
CASSSDSISYEQYF
TGTGCCAGCAGCTCCGACAGTATCTCCTACGAGCAGTACTTC
>TRBJ2-7|TRBV18|TRBD2|15
CASSPGLAFSYEQYF
TGTGCCAGCTCACCGGGACTAGCGTTCTCCTACGAGCAGTACTTC
>TRBJ1-2|TRBV5-1|.|15
CASSGSTGPGSGYTF
TGCGCCAGCAGCGGTTCAACAGGGCCCGGATCGGGCTACACCTTC
>TRBJ1-1|TRBV2|TRBD1|13
CAGGQAPNTEAFF
TGTGCCGGGGGACAGGCCCCGAACACTGAAGCTTTCTTT
>TRBJ1-3|TRBV6-1|.|13
CASSELGGNTIYF
TGTGCCAGCAGTGAATTGGGGGGAAACACCATATATTTT
>TRBJ2-2|TRBV18|.|15
CASSLYTANTGELFF
TGTGCCAGCTCACTGTACACTGCGAACACCGGGGAGCTGTTTTTT
>TRBJ2-3|TRBV4-3|TRBD2|18
CASSQDQGALAGADTQYF
TGCGCCAGCAGCCAAGATCAAGGTGCGCTAGCGGGAGCCGATACGCAGTATTTT
>TRBJ2-7|TRBV7-9|.|13
CASSPMAAYEQYF
TGTGCCAGCAGCCCCATGGCCGCCTACGAGCAGTACTTC
>TRBJ2-7|TRBV11-2|.|14
CASSRYLLQNEQYF
TGTGCCAGCAGCAGGTATTTATTACAAAACGAGCAGTACTTC
>TRBJ1-2|TRBV5-5|.|13
CASSLSSIYGYTF
TGTGCCAGCAGCTTGTCCAGCATCTATGGCTACACCTTC
>TRBJ1-3|TRBV6-1|.|16
CASSEGGPFSGNTIYF
TGTGCCAGCAGTGAAGGGGGACCCTTCTCTGGAAACACCATATATTTT
>TRBJ1-5|TRBV28|.|14
CASSLRYSNQPQHF
TGTGCCAGCAGTTTAAGGTACAGCAATCAGCCCCAGCATTTT
>TRBJ1-5|TRBV28|.|14
CASRNAQGRQPQHF
TGTGCCAGCAGAAACGCTCAGGGCCGTCAGCCCCAGCATTTT
>TRBJ1-5|TRBV30|.|16
CAWRASVLRGNQPQHF
TGTGCCTGGAGGGCGTCGGTCCTCCGGGGCAATCAGCCCCAGCATTTT
>TRBJ2-7|TRBV29-1|.|14
CSVNFGGISYEQYF
TGCAGCGTTAATTTTGGCGGAATAAGCTACGAGCAGTACTTC
>TRBJ2-2|TRBV5-1|TRBD2|16
CASSKLAELNTGELFF
TGCGCCAGCAGCAAACTAGCGGAGCTAAACACCGGGGAGCTGTTTTTT
>TRBJ2-4|TRBV7-2|TRBD1|13
CASSDGTEDIQYF
TGTGCCAGCAGCGACGGGACAGAGGACATTCAGTACTTC
>TRBJ1-2|TRBV19|.|15
CASRVAGLTNYGYTF
TGTGCCAGTAGGGTGGCAGGACTTACTAACTATGGCTACACCTTC